One and the same sample provided the 9 T cell receptor beta chains below, sequenced in a study of tumor-infiltrating lymphocytes in primary liver carcinoma. Blood RNA came from unsorted whole blood; germline DNA was also extracted. TCR beta cDNA was made from 400 to 600 ng total RNA with a constant-region primer. Modified slightly, ARM-PCR produced TCR beta libraries over three nested multiplex PCR rounds. Rounds one and two of PCR, each of roughly 10 cycles, were primed with TRBV1-TRBV30 forward primers and a C-beta reverse primer. TCRdb reprocessed the multiplex PCR reads via MiXCR and lists one record per CDR3 protein. This sample has about 310,000 distinct CDR3 sequences, with roughly 60% found just once. Sequenced input: peripheral blood. Receptor source: a man aged 35-49 years with primary liver carcinoma and hepatitis B virus infection.

This clonotype came up many times. The chain recombines TRBV6-1 with TRBJ1-5; no clear D gene. This CDR3 is built from 14 residues. The ends were cut back, 0 bases at V and 1 base at J, with 4 bases in the middle. In germline, CDR1 is MNHNS, CDR2 SASEGT. Here the CDR3 reads CASSEAWSNQPQHF. The CDR3 region has the DNA TGTGCCAGCAGTGAAGCCTGGAGCAATCAGCCCCAGCATTTT.

As concerns this clonotype: A much bigger clone sits one base away, suggesting this may be a read error. The chain employs TRBV11-2 and TRBJ2-2; the match to TRBD2 covers 10 bases. CDR3 size: 17 residues. Germline V lookup: CDR1 SGHAT, CDR2 FQNNGV. The CDR3 nucleotides are TGTGCCAGCAGCTCCGGCGCTAGCGGGAGATACACCGGGAAGCTGTTTTTT. Protein: CASSSGASGRYTGKLFF.

To note about this clonotype: Just one base apart from a much larger clone, this may be a read error. The V call is TRBV12-3 or TRBV12-4, the J call TRBJ2-7, with unresolved D. V was cut by 7 bases and J by 5 bases, with 9 bases left in between. The CDR3 contains 11 residues. CDR3 nucleotides: TGTGCCAGCAATTTTAGCCACGAGCAGTACTTC. It translates to CASNFSHEQYF.

The chain combines TRBV28 with TRBJ2-3; D may be TRBD1 (6 bases). Germline V gene sequence: CDR1 MDHEN, CDR2 SYDVKM. Trimming cost V 7 bases and J 6 bases, with 23 bases left between them. This CDR3 has 16 amino acids. The CDR3 reads CASISLGGDLRDTQYF. In DNA form, the CDR3 reads TGTGCCAGCATCAGTTTAGGGGGAGACCTCCGGGATACGCAGTATTTT.

Concerning this clonotype: One base away lies a much larger clone, so this may be a sequencing read error. V gene TRBV12-3 or TRBV12-4 combines with J gene TRBJ1-1, with TRBD1 identical over 8 bases. The V and J ends lost 2 bases and 4 bases, in that order; junction bases with no gene match: 3. This CDR3 is 14 amino acids long. The CDR3, as DNA: TGTGCCAGCAGTTTATCGGGGACAGGCACTGAAGCTTTCTTT. As protein: CASSLSGTGTEAFF.

Turning to this clonotype: Germline and junction disagree at one end, which may indicate a read error. This chain uses TRBV5-5 with TRBJ1-4; D remains ambiguous. The CDR3 length is 13 residues. Germline CDR1 reads SGHKS; CDR2 reads YYEKEE (reference sequence). For the CDR3, the DNA is TGTGCCAGCAGCTTAACAACTAATGAAAAACTGGTTTTT. Its translation: CASSLTTNEKLVF. The full variable domain, with the rest looked up from reference TRBV5-5 and TRBJ1-4, is DAGVTQSPTHLIKTRGQQVTLRCSPISGHKSVSWYQQVLGQGPQFIFQYYEKEERGRGNFPDRFSARQFPNYSSELNVNALLLGDSALYLCASSLTTNEKLVFGSGTQLSVL.

The chain carries TRBV5-4 and TRBJ1-1, with D perhaps TRBD1 (6 bases). The CDR3 sequence is 14 residues long. V was cut by 6 bases and J by 1 base, with 13 bases left in between. CDR1 and CDR2 from the germline V gene are SGHNT and YYREEE (reference sequence). The CDR3 nucleotides are TGTGCCAGCAACTACGGGACACAGAACACTGAAGCTTTCTTT. Its protein is CASNYGTQNTEAFF.

The chain uses TRBV11-2 and TRBJ1-1; D might be TRBD1 (5 bases). The CDR3 runs to 15 residues. Germline V gives CDR1 SGHAT, CDR2 FQNNGV. The V end was cut by 3 bases, the J end by 7 bases, with 18 bases between. The CDR3 reads CASSLDIGVWGEAFF. As DNA, the CDR3 is TGTGCCAGCAGCTTGGACATAGGTGTTTGGGGTGAAGCTTTCTTT.

This chain uses TRBV5-6 with TRBJ2-1, with 14 bases matching TRBD2. The V and J ends lost 4 bases and 4 bases, in that order; junction bases with no gene match: 13. Per the germline V gene, CDR1 is SGHDT and CDR2 is YYEEEE. The CDR3 has 19 residues. The CDR3, as DNA: TGTGCCAGCAGCCAGCCGGGACTAGCGGGAGAGCCAGAATACAATGAGCAGTTCTTC. Amino acids: CASSQPGLAGEPEYNEQFF.